The entry below describes one T cell receptor beta chain. This record belongs to a study of technical replicates of blood from a few donors. The repertoire was sequenced with immunoSEQ multiplex PCR; TCRdb's copy has only in-frame clones and lacks some. The data show just under 100,000 clones, about 95% seen once. This CDR3 is 12 amino acids long. The germline V and J ends were trimmed by 6 bases and 7 bases, with 15 bases remaining between them. CDR1 SQVTM and CDR2 ANQGSEA come from the germline V gene. The source material was T cells isolated from PBMCs. This sequence joins TRBV29-1 and TRBJ1-2; the D gene is possibly TRBD1 (6 bases). This receptor was identified in a human donor in good health. DNA of the CDR3: TGCAGCGTCAGGGGACTAGTCCTTGGCTACACCTTC. Amino acids: CSVRGLVLGYTF.